These 10 T cell receptor beta chains originate from one sample sequenced in a study of radiation and T cells in renal cell carcinoma. Measured with immunoSEQ multiplex PCR; TCRdb has only the in-frame clones, and not every one. The sample includes over 45,000 clones, over 70% of them seen just once. Indicated time point: baseline pretreatment blood. Indicated treatment: 15 Gy SBRT to primary tumor, nephrectomy 4 weeks later. The input for sequencing was blood, taken from a patient whose treatment included radiotherapy and nephrectomy. These receptors were obtained from a man aged 60-69 years with renal cell carcinoma.

This chain uses TRBV27 with TRBJ2-5, with TRBD2 matching 9 bases. J lost 2 bases, V lost 6 bases, and 4 bases had no gene match. The length of the CDR3 is 14 residues. Per the germline V gene, CDR1 is MNHEY and CDR2 is SMNVEV (reference sequence). The CDR3 is CASRITSGQETQYF. The CDR3 nucleotides are TGTGCCAGCAGGATTACTAGCGGGCAAGAGACCCAGTACTTC.

The chain combines TRBV6-6 with TRBJ1-1, with TRBD1 as a possible D gene (5 bases). This CDR3 spans 14 amino acids. V shed 6 bases and J shed 2 bases, with 13 bases lying between them. Germline CDR1 is MNHNY and CDR2 is SVGAGI (reference sequence). The CDR3, as DNA: TGTGCCAGCAGCCCCCCGGGGGTCAACACTGAAGCTTTCTTT. Its translation is CASSPPGVNTEAFF.

This clone has a handful of counts. This rearrangement joins TRBV7-9 to TRBJ2-5, with TRBD1 identical over 9 bases. The trim removed 5 bases at V and 3 bases at J, leaving 7 bases unmatched. Germline V gene data show CDR1 as SEHNR and CDR2 as FQNEAQ (reference sequence). The CDR3 totals 15 residues. Written as DNA, the CDR3 is TGTGCCAGCAGCATCGTCCGGACAGGGGAAGAGACCCAGTACTTC. Its translation is CASSIVRTGEETQYF.

V gene TRBV27 combines with J gene TRBJ1-5, with TRBD1 matching over 8 bases. The J segment lost 4 bases and the V segment lost 4 bases, leaving 3 bases of the junction unmatched. CDR1 and CDR2 (germline): MNHEY, SMNVEV (reference sequence). This CDR3 is built from 14 residues. The DNA of the CDR3 is TGTGCCAGCAGTTACCGGACAGGGAATCAGCCCCAGCATTTT. Residues: CASSYRTGNQPQHF.

The chain carries TRBV5-1 and TRBJ2-3, with D possibly being TRBD1 or TRBD2 (5 bases each). Germline V gene sequence: CDR1 SGHRS, CDR2 YFSETQ. The CDR3 length is 16 residues. Trimming removed 0 bases at V and 6 bases at J, with 17 bases between. The CDR3 reads CASSLEVAGAGDTQYF. CDR3 nucleotides: TGCGCCAGCAGCTTGGAGGTAGCCGGGGCAGGTGATACGCAGTATTTT.

The chain employs TRBV19 and TRBJ2-1; the D gene is possibly TRBD2 (5 bases). Looked up from germline, CDR1 is LNHDA and CDR2 is SQIVND (reference sequence). The V gene lost 5 bases and the J gene lost 4 bases, with 12 bases spanning the gap. This CDR3 region has 14 residues. The CDR3 bases are TGTGCCAGTAGTCCTCCGACTAATTACAATGAGCAGTTCTTC. The encoded protein is CASSPPTNYNEQFF.

As concerns this clone: Different DNA sequences within this sample yield the same CDR3. V and J are TRBV9 and TRBJ1-1; D is perhaps TRBD1 (6 bases). The CDR3 is 15 residues long. Germline V gene data show CDR1 as SGDLS and CDR2 as YYNGEE. DNA for the CDR3: TGTGCTCGTCCGGGGGGCATTAAACGGAACACTGAAGCTTTCTTT. Amino acid sequence: CARPGGIKRNTEAFF.

The chain couples TRBV9 to TRBJ2-5, with D perhaps TRBD2 (6 bases). This CDR3 has 16 amino acids. The germline V and J ends were trimmed by 0 bases and 4 bases, with 16 bases remaining between them. CDR1 is SGDLS, CDR2 YYNGEE, per germline. As DNA, the CDR3 is TGTGCCAGCAGCGTAGGAAGGACCGACGGGGGAGAGACCCAGTACTTC. Its protein is CASSVGRTDGGETQYF.

The V gene is TRBV5-1, the J gene TRBJ2-2; TRBD1 might be the D (6 bases). V lost 7 bases and J lost 5, with 18 bases in between. There are 15 residues in the CDR3. Germline loops: CDR1 SGHRS, CDR2 YFSETQ. In nucleotides, the CDR3 is TGCGCCAGCGCTAAAACAGGGCGGAATACCGGGGAGCTGTTTTTT. Translation: CASAKTGRNTGELFF.

This chain links TRBV10-1 with TRBJ1-6, with D possibly TRBD1 on 5 matching bases. Germline loops: CDR1 WNHNN, CDR2 SYGVQD (reference sequence). This CDR3 has 13 amino acids. Trimming took off 4 bases at V and 7 bases at J, with 8 bases between the two ends. CDR3 sequence: CASSGQLNSPLHF. As DNA, the CDR3 is TGCGCCAGCAGTGGACAGTTAAATTCACCCCTCCACTTT.